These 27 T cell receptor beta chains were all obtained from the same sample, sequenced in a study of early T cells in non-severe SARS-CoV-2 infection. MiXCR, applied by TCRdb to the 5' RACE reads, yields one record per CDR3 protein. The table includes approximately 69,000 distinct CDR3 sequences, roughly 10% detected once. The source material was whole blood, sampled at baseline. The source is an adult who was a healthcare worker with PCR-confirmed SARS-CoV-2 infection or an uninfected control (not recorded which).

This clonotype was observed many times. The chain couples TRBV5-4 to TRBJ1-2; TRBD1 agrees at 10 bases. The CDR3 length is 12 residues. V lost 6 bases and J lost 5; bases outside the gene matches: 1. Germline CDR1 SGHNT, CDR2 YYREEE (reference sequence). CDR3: CASKDRGYGYTF. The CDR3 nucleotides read TGTGCCAGCAAGGACAGGGGGTATGGCTACACCTTC.

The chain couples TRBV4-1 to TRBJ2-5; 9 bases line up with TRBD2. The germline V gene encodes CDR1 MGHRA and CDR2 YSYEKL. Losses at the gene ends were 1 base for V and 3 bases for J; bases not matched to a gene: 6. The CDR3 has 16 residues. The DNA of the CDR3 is TGCGCCAGCAGCCAAGGTTTAGGCGGGGGGGAAGAGACCCAGTACTTC. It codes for CASSQGLGGGEETQYF.

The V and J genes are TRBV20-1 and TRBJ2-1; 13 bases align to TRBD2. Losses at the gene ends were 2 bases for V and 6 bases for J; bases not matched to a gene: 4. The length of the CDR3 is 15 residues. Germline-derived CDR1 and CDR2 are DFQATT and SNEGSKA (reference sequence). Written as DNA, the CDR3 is TGCAGTGCTAGACGGACTAGCGGGAGTCCCAATGAGCAGTTCTTC. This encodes CSARRTSGSPNEQFF.

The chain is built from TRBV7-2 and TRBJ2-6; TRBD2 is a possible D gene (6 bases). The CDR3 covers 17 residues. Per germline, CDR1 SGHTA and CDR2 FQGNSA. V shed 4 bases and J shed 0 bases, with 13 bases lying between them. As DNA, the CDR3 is TGTGCCAGCAGCTACCGGGACTGGTCCTCTGGGGCCAACGTCCTGACTTTC. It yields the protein CASSYRDWSSGANVLTF. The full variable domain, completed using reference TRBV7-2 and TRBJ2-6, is GAGVSQSPSNKVTEKGKDVELRCDPISGHTALYWYRQSLGQGLEFLIYFQGNSAPDKSGLPSDRFSAERTGGSVSTLTIQRTQQEDSAVYLCASSYRDWSSGANVLTFGAGSRLTVL.

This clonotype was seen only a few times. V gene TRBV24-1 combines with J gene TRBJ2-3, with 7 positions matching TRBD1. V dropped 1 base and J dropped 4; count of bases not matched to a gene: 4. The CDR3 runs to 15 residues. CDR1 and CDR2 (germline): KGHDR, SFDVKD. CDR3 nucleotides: TGTGCCACCAGTGATTTTACAGGGGTCCCAGATACGCAGTATTTT. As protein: CATSDFTGVPDTQYF.

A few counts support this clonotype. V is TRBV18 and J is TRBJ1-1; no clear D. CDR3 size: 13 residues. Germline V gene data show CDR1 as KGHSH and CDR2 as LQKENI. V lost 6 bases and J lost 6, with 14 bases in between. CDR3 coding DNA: TGTGCCAGCTCCGAAGCCTGGGCCGCTGAAGCTTTCTTT. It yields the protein CASSEAWAAEAFF.

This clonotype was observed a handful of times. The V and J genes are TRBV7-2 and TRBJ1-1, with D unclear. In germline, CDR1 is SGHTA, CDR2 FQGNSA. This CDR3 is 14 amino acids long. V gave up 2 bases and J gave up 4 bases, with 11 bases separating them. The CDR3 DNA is TGTGCCAGCAGCTTACAGAGGGATACCACTGAAGCTTTCTTT. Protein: CASSLQRDTTEAFF. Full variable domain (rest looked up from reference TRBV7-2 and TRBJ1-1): GAGVSQSPSNKVTEKGKDVELRCDPISGHTALYWYRQSLGQGLEFLIYFQGNSAPDKSGLPSDRFSAERTGGSVSTLTIQRTQQEDSAVYLCASSLQRDTTEAFFGQGTRLTVV.

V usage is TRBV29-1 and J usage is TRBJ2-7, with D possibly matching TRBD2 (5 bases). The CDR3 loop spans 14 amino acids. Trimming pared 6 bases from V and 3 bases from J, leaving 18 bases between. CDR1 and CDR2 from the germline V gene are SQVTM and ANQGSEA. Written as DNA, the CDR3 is TGCAGCGTGGAAACCACTGGAGGCATCTACGAGCAGTACTTC. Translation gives CSVETTGGIYEQYF.

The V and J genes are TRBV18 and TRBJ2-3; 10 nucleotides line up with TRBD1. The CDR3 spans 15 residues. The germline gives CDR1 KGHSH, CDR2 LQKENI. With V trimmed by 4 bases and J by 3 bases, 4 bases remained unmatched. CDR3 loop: CASSLGQGRTDTQYF. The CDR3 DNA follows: TGTGCCAGCTCACTGGGACAGGGGCGGACAGATACGCAGTATTTT.

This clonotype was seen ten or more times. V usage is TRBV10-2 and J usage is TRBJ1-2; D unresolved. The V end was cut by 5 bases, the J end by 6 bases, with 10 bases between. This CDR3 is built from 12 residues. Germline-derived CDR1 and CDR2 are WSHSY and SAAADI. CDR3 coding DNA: TGCGCCAGCAGTCCGGCTTCTGATGGCTACACCTTC. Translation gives CASSPASDGYTF.

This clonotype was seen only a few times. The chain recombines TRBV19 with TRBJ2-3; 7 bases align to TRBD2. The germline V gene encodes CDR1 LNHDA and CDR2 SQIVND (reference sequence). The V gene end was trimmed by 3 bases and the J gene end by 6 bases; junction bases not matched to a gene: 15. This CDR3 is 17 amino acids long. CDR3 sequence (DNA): TGTGCCAGTAGTATTATCAGGGCTCGCGGGAGTGTCGATACGCAGTATTTT. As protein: CASSIIRARGSVDTQYF.

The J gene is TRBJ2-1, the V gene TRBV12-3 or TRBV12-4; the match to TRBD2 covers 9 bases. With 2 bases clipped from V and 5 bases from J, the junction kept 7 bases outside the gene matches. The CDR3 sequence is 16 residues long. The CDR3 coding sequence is TGTGCCAGCAGTTTACTAGCGGGACCTGGGGACAATGAGCAGTTCTTC. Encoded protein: CASSLLAGPGDNEQFF.

This chain's CDR3 is CASSALIGQPQHF. The CDR3 DNA sequence: TGTGCCAGCAGCGCCCTTATTGGTCAGCCCCAGCATTTT. The chain combines TRBV7-2 with TRBJ1-5, with D uncertain. V was shortened by 5 bases and J by 6 bases, with 11 bases between the two germline ends. Germline V gene data show CDR1 as SGHTA and CDR2 as FQGNSA. This CDR3 comprises 13 residues.

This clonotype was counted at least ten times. CDR3 DNA sequence: TGTGCCAGCAGCGCCTTGCCTCTCTACAGGGGGTTTAACTATGGCTACACCTTC. This encodes CASSALPLYRGFNYGYTF. The rearrangement joins TRBV6-4 to TRBJ1-2, with 8 bases matching TRBD1. The J segment lost 1 base and the V segment lost 6 bases, leaving 16 bases of the junction unmatched. The CDR3 sequence is 18 residues long. From germline, CDR1 is MRHNA and CDR2 SNTAGT.

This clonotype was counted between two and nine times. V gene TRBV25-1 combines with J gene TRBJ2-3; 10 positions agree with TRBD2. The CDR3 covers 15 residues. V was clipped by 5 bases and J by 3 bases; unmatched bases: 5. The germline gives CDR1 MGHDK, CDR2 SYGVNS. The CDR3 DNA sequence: TGTGCCAGCAGTTTCCTAGCGGGAGCAACAGATACGCAGTATTTT. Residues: CASSFLAGATDTQYF.

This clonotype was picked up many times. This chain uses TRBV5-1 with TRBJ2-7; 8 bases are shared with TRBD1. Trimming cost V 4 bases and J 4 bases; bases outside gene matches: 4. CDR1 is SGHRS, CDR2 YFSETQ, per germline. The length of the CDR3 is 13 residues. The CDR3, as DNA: TGCGCCAGCAGCCTACGGACAGGGTACGAGCAGTACTTC. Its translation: CASSLRTGYEQYF.

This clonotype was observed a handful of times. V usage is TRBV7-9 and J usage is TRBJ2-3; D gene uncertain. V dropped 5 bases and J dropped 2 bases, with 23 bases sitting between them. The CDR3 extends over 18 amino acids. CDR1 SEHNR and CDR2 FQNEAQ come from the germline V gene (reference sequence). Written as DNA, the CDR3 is TGTGCCAGCAGCCGCAATATGGCTTTCCGCCCTTCCACAGATACGCAGTATTTT. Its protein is CASSRNMAFRPSTDTQYF.

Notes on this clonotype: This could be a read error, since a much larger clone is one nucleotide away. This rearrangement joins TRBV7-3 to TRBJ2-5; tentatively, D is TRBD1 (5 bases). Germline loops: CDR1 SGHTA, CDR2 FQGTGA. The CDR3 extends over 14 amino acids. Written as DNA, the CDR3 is TGTGCCAGCGGCTTAAATACAGGACAAGAGACCCAGTACTTC. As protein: CASGLNTGQETQYF.

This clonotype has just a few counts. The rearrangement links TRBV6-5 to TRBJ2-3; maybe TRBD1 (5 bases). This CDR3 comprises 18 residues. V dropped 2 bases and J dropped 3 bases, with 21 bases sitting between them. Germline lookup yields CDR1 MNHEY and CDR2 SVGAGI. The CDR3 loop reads CASSYLSLLGVGTDTQYF. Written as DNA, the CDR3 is TGTGCCAGCAGTTACCTATCCCTCCTAGGGGTCGGTACAGATACGCAGTATTTT.

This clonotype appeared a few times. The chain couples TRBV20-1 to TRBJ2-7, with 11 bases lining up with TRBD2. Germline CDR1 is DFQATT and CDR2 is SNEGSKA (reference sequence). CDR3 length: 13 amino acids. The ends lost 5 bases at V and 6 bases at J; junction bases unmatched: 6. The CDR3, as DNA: TGCAGTGCTGTAGCGGGAGGGCCTGGCGAGCAGTACTTC. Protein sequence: CSAVAGGPGEQYF.

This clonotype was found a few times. The chain's CDR3 is CASRSTGTTYEQYF. The CDR3 DNA sequence: TGTGCCAGCAGAAGTACCGGGACAACTTACGAGCAGTACTTC. This chain joins TRBV11-2 and TRBJ2-7; possibly TRBD1 for D (6 bases). CDR1 and CDR2 (germline): SGHAT, FQNNGV. This CDR3 is 14 amino acids long. Deletions cut 6 bases from V and 4 bases from J, with 16 bases between. Full variable domain (outside the CDR3, taken from reference TRBV11-2 and TRBJ2-7): EAGVAQSPRYKIIEKRQSVAFWCNPISGHATLYWYQQILGQGPKLLIQFQNNGVVDDSQLPKDRFSAERLKGVDSTLKIQPAKLEDSAVYLCASRSTGTTYEQYFGPGTRLTVT.

The CDR3 region has the DNA TGCAGTGCTAGTCGGCCTAGCGGCCTGCAAGAGACCCAGTACTTC. Protein sequence: CSASRPSGLQETQYF. The chain links TRBV20-1 to TRBJ2-5, with TRBD2 matching 7 bases. The V gene's germline CDR1 is DFQATT and CDR2 SNEGSKA (reference sequence). The J segment lost 2 bases and the V segment lost 3 bases, leaving 9 bases of the junction unmatched. The CDR3 totals 15 residues.

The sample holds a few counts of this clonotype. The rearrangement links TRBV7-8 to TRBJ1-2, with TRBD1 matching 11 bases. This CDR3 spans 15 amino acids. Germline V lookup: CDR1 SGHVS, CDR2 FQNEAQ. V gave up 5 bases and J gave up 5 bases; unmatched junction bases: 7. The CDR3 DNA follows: TGTGCCAGCAGCGTGGACAGGGGGCTAACGTATGGCTACACCTTC. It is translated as CASSVDRGLTYGYTF. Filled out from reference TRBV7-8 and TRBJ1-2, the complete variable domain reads GAGVSQSPRYKVAKRGQDVALRCDPISGHVSLFWYQQALGQGPEFLTYFQNEAQLDKSGLPSDRFFAERPEGSVSTLKIQRTQQEDSAVYLCASSVDRGLTYGYTFGSGTRLTVV.

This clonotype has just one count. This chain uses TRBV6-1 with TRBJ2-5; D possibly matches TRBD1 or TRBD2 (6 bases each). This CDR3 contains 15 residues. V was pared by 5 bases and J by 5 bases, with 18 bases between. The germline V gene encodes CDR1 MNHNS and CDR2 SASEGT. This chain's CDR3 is CASSSLARGLETQYF. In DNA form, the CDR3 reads TGTGCCAGCAGTTCACTAGCCAGGGGTTTGGAGACCCAGTACTTC.

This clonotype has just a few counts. The CDR3, as DNA: TGTGCCAGCACCCGGACGGCGAACACCGGGGAGCTGTTTTTT. Its protein product is CASTRTANTGELFF. The rearrangement links TRBV11-3 to TRBJ2-2; D not resolved. The V gene's germline CDR1 is SGHNT and CDR2 YENEEA. V lost 7 bases and J lost 0, with 9 bases in between. This CDR3 region has 14 residues.

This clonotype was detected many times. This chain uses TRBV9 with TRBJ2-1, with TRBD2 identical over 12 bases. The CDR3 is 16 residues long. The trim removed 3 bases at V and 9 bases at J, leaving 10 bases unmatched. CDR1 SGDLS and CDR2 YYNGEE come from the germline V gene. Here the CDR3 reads CASSARLAGEVGEQFF. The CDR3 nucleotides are TGTGCCAGCAGCGCAAGACTAGCGGGAGAGGTTGGTGAGCAGTTCTTC.

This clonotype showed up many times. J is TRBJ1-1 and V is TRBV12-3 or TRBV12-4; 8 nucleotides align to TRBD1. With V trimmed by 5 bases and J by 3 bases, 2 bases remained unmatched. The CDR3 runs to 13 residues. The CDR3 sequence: CASSQGAHTEAFF. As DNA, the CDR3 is TGTGCCAGCAGTCAGGGGGCGCACACTGAAGCTTTCTTT.